Following are 27 T cell receptor beta chains from one sample sequenced in a study of post-analysis software for immune sequencing data. Study findings and constraints: Controls had lower frequencies than patients of five TRBV segments, which included TRBV5-6, TRBV5-1 and TRBV20-1.

Their antigens are not known. Sequencing libraries made from TCR beta cDNA carried unique molecular identifiers. TCRdb re-derived calls from the PCR reads in MiXCR, one entry per CDR3 protein. The data contain about 570,000 distinct CDR3 sequences, around 31% of them singletons. The sequencing input was blood. The origin of the receptors is a girl younger than 18 with multiple sclerosis.

The chain has TRBV9 and TRBJ2-3; the match to TRBD2 covers 13 bases. The CDR3 length is 16 residues. V lost 4 bases, J lost 3 bases, and 5 bases stayed unmatched. Germline-derived CDR1 and CDR2 are SGDLS and YYNGEE. The CDR3 DNA reads TGTGCCAGCAGCTCACTAGCGGGGGGGAGGACAGATACGCAGTATTTT. Its translation is CASSSLAGGRTDTQYF.

On this clonotype: A read error may produce the germline difference seen at one junction end. The CDR3 spells CTSRVRRDTQYF. DNA of the CDR3: TGTACCAGCAGGGTCAGGAGAGATACGCAGTATTTT. This rearrangement joins TRBV12-3 or TRBV12-4 to TRBJ2-3; a weak D match, TRBD1 (5 bases). The CDR3 covers 12 residues.

The chain combines TRBV20-1 with TRBJ1-1; maybe TRBD1 (6 bases). Per germline, CDR1 DFQATT and CDR2 SNEGSKA (reference sequence). The CDR3 runs 16 residues. Trimming stripped 5 bases from V and 7 bases from J, with 26 bases between. Written as DNA, the CDR3 is TGCAGTGCTCAATCCCCCCTCGAGGGACAAGAGGGTGAAGCTTTCTTT. It codes for CSAQSPLEGQEGEAFF.

This clonotype was counted a few times. The chain is built from TRBV6-6 and TRBJ2-7; 7 bases are a match to TRBD1. This CDR3 comprises 16 residues. Trimming at V came to 2 bases and at J to 3 bases, leaving 10 bases not matched to a gene. CDR1 is MNHNY and CDR2 is SVGAGI in the germline V gene (reference sequence). Written as DNA, the CDR3 is TGTGCCAGCAGTTACCCAGCGACAGGGATCAACTACGAGCAGTACTTC. Amino acids: CASSYPATGINYEQYF.

The chain couples TRBV15 to TRBJ2-1; 7 bases fit TRBD1. Germline lookup yields CDR1 LNHNV and CDR2 YYDKDF (reference sequence). V lost 0 bases and J lost 4; bases outside the gene matches: 3. The CDR3 length is 15 residues. The chain's CDR3 is CATSRDRQGYNEQFF. The CDR3 DNA reads as TGTGCCACCAGCAGAGATCGACAGGGTTACAATGAGCAGTTCTTC.

With regard to this clonotype: At one boundary the junction diverges from the germline segment, which might be a read error. V and J are TRBV6-5 and TRBJ2-1; no clear D gene. The CDR3 is 15 amino acids. Germline V gives CDR1 MNHEY, CDR2 SVGAGI. The CDR3 here is CAGSSRGLSYNEQFF. The CDR3 region has the DNA TGTGCCGGCAGTTCCCGTGGGCTGTCCTACAATGAGCAGTTCTTC.

This clonotype has only a few counts. DNA for the CDR3: TGTGCCACCAGTGACCGAAGGCTTCCGGGCTACACCTTC. Translation: CATSDRRLPGYTF. The rearrangement links TRBV24-1 to TRBJ1-2, with unresolved D. Trimming took 4 bases from V and 8 from J, leaving 13 bases between them. The CDR3 length is 13 residues. The germline V gene has CDR1 KGHDR and CDR2 SFDVKD.

The V and J genes are TRBV20-1 and TRBJ2-7; D is possibly TRBD1 (6 bases). Between the trimmed V and J ends, which lost 2 bases and 2 bases, there was a span of 7 bases. Per germline, CDR1 DFQATT and CDR2 SNEGSKA (reference sequence). This CDR3 is 12 amino acids long. The CDR3 here is CSARRTAYEQYF. In nucleotides, the CDR3 is TGCAGTGCTAGACGGACAGCCTACGAGCAGTACTTC.

The CDR3 DNA reads as TGCAGTGCTAGAGATGATCTAGCCAAAAACATTCAGTACTTC. Translated, it gives CSARDDLAKNIQYF. The chain carries TRBV20-1 and TRBJ2-4, with unresolved D. CDR3 length: 14 residues. Germline V gene lookup returns CDR1 DFQATT and CDR2 SNEGSKA (reference sequence). The ends were cut back, 0 bases at V and 0 bases at J, with 6 bases in the middle.

The CDR3: CSCREGETQYF. The CDR3 region has the DNA TGCAGCTGCCGGGAGGGAGAGACCCAGTACTTC. J is TRBJ2-5 and V is TRBV29-1, with 8 bases fitting TRBD2. CDR1 and CDR2 from the germline V gene are SQVTM and ANQGSEA. Trimming at V came to 8 bases and at J to 4 bases, leaving 3 bases not matched to a gene. The CDR3 loop spans 11 amino acids. The entire variable domain, with the rest obtained from reference TRBV29-1 and TRBJ2-5, is as follows: SAVISQKPSRDICQRGTSLTIQCQVDSQVTMMFWYRQQPGQSLTLIATANQGSEATYESGFVIDKFPISRPNLTFSTLTVSNMSPEDSSIYLCSCREGETQYFGPGTRLLVL.

This rearrangement joins TRBV2 to TRBJ2-5; 9 bases are a match to TRBD1. CDR1 is SNHLY, CDR2 FYNNEI, per germline. Trimming removed 8 bases from V and 5 bases from J; junction bases left unmatched: 6. The CDR3 sequence is 13 residues long. CDR3 protein: CASSGQGWETQYF. In DNA, the CDR3 is TGTGCCAGCTCAGGACAGGGGTGGGAGACCCAGTACTTC.

This chain connects TRBV5-5 to TRBJ2-3; 11 bases fit TRBD2. Germline V gene data show CDR1 as SGHKS and CDR2 as YYEKEE (reference sequence). The V segment lost 2 bases and the J segment 2 bases; nucleotides outside the gene matches: 4. The CDR3 consists of 16 residues. Here the CDR3 reads CASSFSSGGLTDTQYF. The CDR3 DNA reads TGTGCCAGCAGCTTCTCTAGCGGGGGGCTCACAGATACGCAGTATTTT.

Comment on this clonotype: Since a much larger clone is just one base distant, this may be a read error. This chain links TRBV11-2 with TRBJ2-4, with 7 bases that match TRBD1. V lost 4 bases to trimming and J lost 0 bases; unmatched junction nucleotides: 3. Germline CDR1 reads SGHAT; CDR2 reads FQNNGV. The CDR3 spans 15 residues. CDR3 sequence (DNA): TGTGCCAGCAGCTCGCGACAGGGAGCCAAAAACATTCAGTACTTC. This translates into CASSSRQGAKNIQYF.

This clonotype was seen a handful of times. The chain has TRBV20-1 and TRBJ1-5, with TRBD1 matching over 9 bases. Germline V CDR1 and CDR2: DFQATT, SNEGSKA (reference sequence). With V trimmed by 2 bases and J by 4 bases, 6 bases remained unmatched. This CDR3 spans 15 amino acids. The CDR3 region has the DNA TGCAGTGCTAGACAGGACAGGGGATGGAATCAGCCCCAGCATTTT. It encodes CSARQDRGWNQPQHF.

The gene calls are TRBV2 and TRBJ2-5; 8 nucleotides line up with TRBD2. Trimming removed 7 bases from V and 5 bases from J; junction bases left unmatched: 12. Germline V gene data show CDR1 as SNHLY and CDR2 as FYNNEI. The length of the CDR3 is 15 residues. CDR3 sequence reads: CASIRAGGSVETQYF. Written as DNA, the CDR3 is TGTGCCAGCATAAGGGCGGGGGGCTCCGTTGAGACCCAGTACTTC.

In this sample, this clonotype turned up a few times. The chain joins TRBV5-1 to TRBJ1-1; D is possibly TRBD1 (5 bases). V lost 0 bases and J 1 base, leaving 10 bases between the germline ends. This CDR3 comprises 15 residues. The germline gives CDR1 SGHRS, CDR2 YFSETQ. CDR3: CASSLATGANTEAFF. For the CDR3, the DNA is TGCGCCAGCAGCTTGGCCACAGGAGCGAACACTGAAGCTTTCTTT.

V and J are TRBV20-1 and TRBJ2-7; the D gene is possibly TRBD1 (8 bases). CDR1 is DFQATT, CDR2 SNEGSKA, per germline (reference sequence). V was trimmed by 5 bases and J by 3 bases, leaving 17 bases between them. The CDR3 sequence is 14 residues long. CDR3 coding DNA: TGCAGTGCTGGCACAGGGGGGGCGGTCTACGAGCAGTACTTC. It translates to CSAGTGGAVYEQYF.

The chain has TRBV4-1 and TRBJ2-1, with D tentatively TRBD2 (5 bases). The CDR3 consists of 15 residues. V gave up 1 base and J gave up 10 bases, with 17 bases separating them. Looked up from germline, CDR1 is MGHRA and CDR2 is YSYEKL. CDR3 nucleotides: TGCGCCAGCAGCCAAGTCGATGGAGGATATCACGAGCAGTTCTTC. Amino acids: CASSQVDGGYHEQFF.

V gene TRBV24-1 combines with J gene TRBJ1-4; D uncertain. CDR3 length equals 12 residues. Germline lookup yields CDR1 KGHDR and CDR2 SFDVKD. The V and J ends lost 5 bases and 7 bases respectively, with 7 bases between them. This CDR3 reads CATSALGEKLFF. As DNA, the CDR3 is TGTGCCACCAGTGCTCTGGGTGAAAAACTGTTTTTT.

The CDR3 region has the DNA TGTGCCAGCAGTGAAGTAATCCGGGTAAACATTCAGTACTTC. Translated, it gives CASSEVIRVNIQYF. The V call is TRBV2, the J call TRBJ2-4; D is undetermined. Trimming removed 1 base at V and 6 bases at J, with 10 bases between. From germline, CDR1 is SNHLY and CDR2 FYNNEI. This CDR3 has 14 residues.

The genes are TRBV18 and TRBJ2-1; 9 bases map to TRBD1. Germline trimming cut 3 bases from V and 5 bases from J; bases unmatched to any gene: 5. The CDR3 extends over 15 amino acids. Germline CDR1 reads KGHSH; CDR2 reads LQKENI. CDR3 sequence (DNA): TGTGCCAGCTCACCTCCGGGACAGGGCGACAATGAGCAGTTCTTC. Translating it yields CASSPPGQGDNEQFF.

This CDR3 reads CASSPTSGFKDTQYF. As DNA, the CDR3 is TGTGCCAGCAGCCCGACTAGCGGGTTCAAAGATACGCAGTATTTT. This chain uses TRBV6-1 with TRBJ2-3; 10 bases map to TRBD2. The CDR3 loop spans 15 amino acids. CDR1 is MNHNS and CDR2 is SASEGT in the germline V gene. V dropped 6 bases and J dropped 5; count of bases not matched to a gene: 8.

This clonotype came up many times. The V and J genes are TRBV29-1 and TRBJ2-6; D is unclear. Trimming removed 1 base from V and 0 bases from J, with 7 bases in between. Germline-derived CDR1 and CDR2 are SQVTM and ANQGSEA. The CDR3 is made up of 15 amino acids. The CDR3 nucleotides read TGCAGCGTTGAAGCCCCAAGCTCTGGGGCCAACGTCCTGACTTTC. Translated, it gives CSVEAPSSGANVLTF.

This clonotype has only a few counts. This sequence joins TRBV18 and TRBJ2-1, with 11 nucleotides matching TRBD2. This CDR3 spans 15 amino acids. The V and J ends lost 6 bases and 5 bases, in that order; junction bases with no gene match: 6. CDR1 is KGHSH and CDR2 is LQKENI in the germline V gene. This CDR3 reads CASSPLAGGHNEQFF. The CDR3 DNA is TGTGCCAGCTCGCCTCTAGCGGGGGGCCACAATGAGCAGTTCTTC.

The chain joins TRBV20-1 to TRBJ1-1, with D hard to call. Germline V lookup: CDR1 DFQATT, CDR2 SNEGSKA (reference sequence). The CDR3 contains 13 residues. V dropped 3 bases and J dropped 11 bases, with 19 bases sitting between them. The CDR3 sequence: CSASWFRSNQAFF. The CDR3 bases are TGCAGTGCTAGTTGGTTCCGGTCAAATCAGGCTTTCTTT.

The genes are TRBV9 and TRBJ1-3; tentatively, D is TRBD1 (5 bases). The CDR3 length is 17 residues. Trimming removed 3 bases at V and 3 bases at J, with 19 bases between. CDR1 is SGDLS and CDR2 is YYNGEE in the germline V gene. The CDR3 loop is CASSGQGGPDNGNTIYF. In DNA, the CDR3 is TGTGCCAGCAGCGGCCAGGGAGGTCCGGATAATGGAAACACCATATATTTT.

This chain links TRBV11-2 with TRBJ1-1, with a weak D call TRBD1 (5 bases). This CDR3 spans 15 amino acids. V was clipped by 1 base and J by 3 bases, with 12 bases between them. Germline-derived CDR1 and CDR2 are SGHAT and FQNNGV. DNA for the CDR3: TGTGCCAGCAGCTTAGTTACGGGGGTGGACACTGAAGCTTTCTTT. Translation: CASSLVTGVDTEAFF.